The subject of this entry is one T cell receptor beta chain. Its antigen is still unknown. Time point defined: week 23, last vaccination. A 20-mer mutant IDH1 peptide at 300 ug was injected subcutaneously with topical imiquimod. Profiling relied on immunoSEQ multiplex PCR, and the TCRdb table lists in-frame clones only, not all of them. The data contain roughly 74,000 clones, around 85% of them seen just once; the ten biggest clones take up 0.77%. The data stem from a study of a mutant IDH1 vaccine in newly diagnosed glioma. Study details: There were eight vaccinations for patients, given in weeks 1, 3, 5, 7, 11, 15, 19 and 23.

This CDR3 is 15 amino acids long. CDR1 is ENHRY and CDR2 is SYGVKD in the germline V gene. The J segment lost 4 bases and the V segment lost 3 bases, leaving 7 bases of the junction unmatched. The clonotype originates from a woman aged 50 to 60 with glioma. The input for sequencing was PBMCs, taken from a glioma patient whose treatment included an IDH1 peptide vaccine. The genes are TRBV10-3 and TRBJ2-7, with 9 nucleotides matching TRBD2. The CDR3 sequence is CAISEVVAGEYEQYF. CDR3 bases: TGTGCCATCAGTGAAGTGGTAGCGGGAGAGTACGAGCAGTACTTC.